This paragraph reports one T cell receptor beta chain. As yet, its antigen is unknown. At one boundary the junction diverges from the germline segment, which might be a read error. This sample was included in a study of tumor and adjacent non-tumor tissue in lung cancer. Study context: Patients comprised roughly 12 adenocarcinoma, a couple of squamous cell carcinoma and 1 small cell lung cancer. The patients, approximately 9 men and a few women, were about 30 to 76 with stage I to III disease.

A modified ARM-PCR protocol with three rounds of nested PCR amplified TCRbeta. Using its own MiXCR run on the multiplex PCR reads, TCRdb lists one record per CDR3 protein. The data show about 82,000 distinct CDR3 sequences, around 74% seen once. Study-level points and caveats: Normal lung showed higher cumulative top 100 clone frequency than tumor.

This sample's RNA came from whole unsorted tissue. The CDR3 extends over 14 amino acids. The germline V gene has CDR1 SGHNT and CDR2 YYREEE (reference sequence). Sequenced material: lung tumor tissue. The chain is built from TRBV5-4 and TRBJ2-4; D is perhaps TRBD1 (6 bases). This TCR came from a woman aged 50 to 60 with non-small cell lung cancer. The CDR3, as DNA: TGTGCCAGCAGCCACTGGGACACCAAAAACATCCAGTACTTC. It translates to CASSHWDTKNIQYF.